Shown below are 18 T cell receptor beta chains from a single sample sequenced in a study of neurological immune-mediated disorders. TCRdb re-called the 5' RACE reads through MiXCR, storing one row per CDR3 protein. The data hold roughly 34,000 distinct CDR3 sequences, with 4% to 5.5% observed a single time. The sample taken for sequencing was PBMCs. These receptors all come from a man in his late teens or twenties in good health.

In this sample, this clonotype turned up many times. This chain joins TRBV7-6 and TRBJ2-2; D is possibly TRBD2 (5 bases). The germline V gene encodes CDR1 SGHVS and CDR2 FNYEAQ. CDR3 length equals 14 residues. V shed 6 bases and J shed 5 bases, with 13 bases lying between them. In DNA form, the CDR3 reads TGTGCCAGCAGTTCAACGGGATGGACCGGGGAGCTGTTTTTT. Amino acids: CASSSTGWTGELFF.

This clonotype has at least ten counts. The J gene is TRBJ1-2, the V gene TRBV20-1; D not resolved. Trimming left V 1 base short and J 6 bases short, with 9 bases between. The CDR3 consists of 12 residues. Germline CDR1 reads DFQATT; CDR2 reads SNEGSKA (reference sequence). The DNA for the CDR3 is TGCAGTGCTAGAGGTGGTACACATGGCTACACCTTC. Translated: CSARGGTHGYTF.

In this sample, this clonotype turned up many times. CDR3 region: CASSSAGQGASGNTIYF. In nucleotides, the CDR3 is TGCGCCAGCAGCTCCGCCGGTCAGGGGGCGTCCGGAAACACCATATATTTT. The chain recombines TRBV5-1 with TRBJ1-3; TRBD1 aligns across 8 bases. The V segment lost 3 bases and the J segment 4 bases; nucleotides outside the gene matches: 12. Germline V gene sequence: CDR1 SGHRS, CDR2 YFSETQ. CDR3 length: 17 amino acids.

This clonotype appeared many times. V is TRBV7-3 and J is TRBJ2-1, with D unclear. V gave up 5 bases and J gave up 7 bases, with 15 bases separating them. The CDR3 loop spans 14 amino acids. Germline CDR1 SGHTA, CDR2 FQGTGA. In DNA form, the CDR3 reads TGTGCCAGCAGCCCGACGAATGAAATGAATGAGCAGTTCTTC. As protein: CASSPTNEMNEQFF. Full variable domain (remainder filled in from reference TRBV7-3 and TRBJ2-1): GAGVSQTPSNKVTEKGKYVELRCDPISGHTALYWYRQSLGQGPEFLIYFQGTGAADDSGLPNDRFFAVRPEGSVSTLKIQRTERGDSAVYLCASSPTNEMNEQFFGPGTRLTVL.

This clonotype appeared many times. This chain uses TRBV7-2 with TRBJ2-3; 8 positions match TRBD2. From germline, CDR1 is SGHTA and CDR2 FQGNSA. The CDR3 runs 16 residues. V dropped 5 bases and J dropped 2; count of bases not matched to a gene: 9. The CDR3 loop reads CASSVGAGGLTDTQYF. The DNA for the CDR3 is TGTGCCAGCAGCGTAGGTGCGGGGGGCCTCACAGATACGCAGTATTTT.

This clonotype was observed many times. The gene calls are TRBV5-6 and TRBJ1-2; D is undetermined. Trimming pared 3 bases from V and 3 bases from J, leaving 15 bases between. Germline V gene sequence: CDR1 SGHDT, CDR2 YYEEEE. The CDR3 is made up of 15 amino acids. CDR3 sequence (DNA): TGTGCCAGCAGCTCTGCCAGCTCTGGAGACTATGGCTACACCTTC. This encodes CASSSASSGDYGYTF.

This clonotype was observed at least ten times. The V gene is TRBV29-1, the J gene TRBJ1-1, with 9 bases aligning to TRBD1. In germline, CDR1 is SQVTM, CDR2 ANQGSEA. Germline trimming cut 2 bases from V and 5 bases from J; bases unmatched to any gene: 6. The CDR3 contains 14 residues. Here the CDR3 DNA reads TGCAGCGTTGAACGACAGGGGGAAAGGACTGAAGCTTTCTTT. It specifies CSVERQGERTEAFF.

CDR3 sequence (DNA): TGTGCCAGCAGCCAGGGGGTGGCGGGGAACACTGAAGCTTTCTTT. Protein: CASSQGVAGNTEAFF. This chain uses TRBV9 with TRBJ1-1, with 7 bases aligning to TRBD1. CDR1 and CDR2 from the germline V gene are SGDLS and YYNGEE. The junction had 7 bases not matched to a gene; V was cut back by 4 bases and J by 1 base. This CDR3 comprises 15 residues.

This clonotype was found many times. V and J are TRBV12-3 or TRBV12-4 and TRBJ2-1; D is possibly TRBD2 (5 bases). The CDR3 loop spans 14 amino acids. With 0 bases removed from V and 9 bases from J, the gap between germline ends came to 12 bases. The CDR3: CASSLALIAIEQFF. Written as DNA, the CDR3 is TGTGCCAGCAGTTTAGCGCTGATAGCGATTGAGCAGTTCTTC.

This clonotype is termed medium-sized. The chain carries TRBV12-3 or TRBV12-4 and TRBJ2-7, with unresolved D. V was trimmed by 7 bases and J by 1 base, leaving 8 bases between them. The CDR3 runs 12 residues. The CDR3 coding sequence is TGTGCCAGCACCTCGATATCCTACGAGCAGTACTTC. Translation: CASTSISYEQYF.

This clonotype is medium-sized within its sample. This chain joins TRBV12-3 or TRBV12-4 and TRBJ2-1, with 10 positions matching TRBD2. V lost 5 bases to trimming and J lost 8 bases; unmatched junction nucleotides: 9. This CDR3 spans 15 amino acids. The CDR3 DNA reads TGTGCCAGCAGTCCGAAGCGGGGGGGCCGGGATGAGCAGTTCTTC. It yields the protein CASSPKRGGRDEQFF.

This clonotype was seen repeatedly, ten times or more. The rearrangement joins TRBV10-3 to TRBJ1-3, with 9 bases that match TRBD1. The CDR3 is 18 residues long. The V and J ends lost 0 bases and 0 bases, in that order; junction bases with no gene match: 6. Germline assignment: CDR1 ENHRY and CDR2 SYGVKD. The CDR3 reads CAISESREGQGSGNTIYF. The CDR3 bases are TGTGCCATCAGTGAGTCGAGGGAGGGACAGGGCTCTGGAAACACCATATATTTT.

In this sample, this clonotype turned up many times. The J gene is TRBJ2-7, the V gene TRBV29-1; 12 bases fit TRBD2. The CDR3 runs to 13 residues. J gave up 3 bases and V 7 bases, and 4 bases lay outside the gene matches. Germline loops: CDR1 SQVTM, CDR2 ANQGSEA. The CDR3 DNA is TGCAGCGCCGGACTAGCGGGGAACTACGAGCAGTACTTC. Its translation is CSAGLAGNYEQYF.

This clonotype was observed many times. The rearrangement links TRBV15 to TRBJ1-6, with D possibly being TRBD1 (5 bases). Trimming cost V 1 base and J 7 bases, with 11 bases left between them. Germline CDR1 is LNHNV and CDR2 is YYDKDF (reference sequence). CDR3 length: 15 residues. CDR3 in DNA: TGTGCCACCAGCAGAGCAGCAGGGCCGAATTCACCCCTCCACTTT. This gives the protein CATSRAAGPNSPLHF.

Concerning this clonotype itself: A read error is possible here, since a much larger clone lies one base away. This chain links TRBV7-2 with TRBJ1-2; the D gene is possibly TRBD1 (5 bases). The CDR3 is 13 residues long. Per the germline V gene, CDR1 is SGHTA and CDR2 is FQGNSA. The CDR3 DNA sequence: TGTGCCAGCAACTTAGCGTCAGGGAGGCTGTACACCTTC. This translates into CASNLASGRLYTF.

This clonotype was seen at least ten times. This rearrangement joins TRBV20-1 to TRBJ1-2, with D possibly matching TRBD1 (6 bases). CDR3 length: 13 residues. Trimming took off 5 bases at V and 4 bases at J, with 14 bases between the two ends. The germline CDR1 and CDR2 sequences are DFQATT and SNEGSKA (reference sequence). Written as DNA, the CDR3 is TGCAGTGCTCGGGGGGCCGGGGGCTATGGCTACACCTTC. Translated: CSARGAGGYGYTF.

Many counts were recorded for this clonotype. The rearrangement uses TRBV20-1 and TRBJ2-2; 14 bases match TRBD2. Germline V gene sequence: CDR1 DFQATT, CDR2 SNEGSKA (reference sequence). The trim removed 1 base at V and 3 bases at J, leaving 4 bases unmatched. The CDR3 runs 17 residues. The CDR3 DNA sequence: TGCAGTGCTAGAGGACTAGCGGGGGGGCAGGACACCGGGGAGCTGTTTTTT. As protein: CSARGLAGGQDTGELFF.

At least ten counts were recorded for this clonotype. The CDR3: CASSLGQGFYEQYF. In nucleotides, the CDR3 is TGTGCCAGCAGCTTAGGACAGGGTTTTTACGAGCAGTACTTC. The rearrangement uses TRBV7-2 and TRBJ2-7; TRBD1 matches at 7 bases. V dropped 1 base and J dropped 4; count of bases not matched to a gene: 4. This CDR3 region has 14 residues. The germline gives CDR1 SGHTA, CDR2 FQGNSA. The entire variable domain, with the rest obtained from reference TRBV7-2 and TRBJ2-7, is as follows: GAGVSQSPSNKVTEKGKDVELRCDPISGHTALYWYRQSLGQGLEFLIYFQGNSAPDKSGLPSDRFSAERTGGSVSTLTIQRTQQEDSAVYLCASSLGQGFYEQYFGPGTRLTVT.